This is a list of T cell receptor beta chains from one sample in a study of shared clonotypes between healthy human individuals. Libraries were prepared by immunoSEQ multiplex PCR; TCRdb keeps only in-frame clonotypes and omits some of them. The profile shows a few million clones, 80% to 95% of them singletons. The sample consisted of naive CD4+ T cells from PBMCs. The source is a young man in good health. Some clones in this sample may be carry-over from other donors' samples. Each CDR3 is given with its conserved first and last residue. Fields, in order: V gene, clone size, D gene, J gene, CDR3 protein, CDR3 DNA. A D gene is named only where the DNA matches it firmly. The size entry is marked missing in some rows and otherwise reads once, few, many or a size class.

V gene: TRBV14; clone size: once; D gene: .; J gene: TRBJ2-5; CDR3 protein: CASSSPDEETQYF; CDR3 DNA: TGTGCCAGCAGCTCCCCCGACGAAGAGACCCAGTACTTC
V gene: TRBV4-1; clone size: .; D gene: .; J gene: TRBJ1-4; CDR3 protein: CASSQVRGAFNEKLFF; CDR3 DNA: TGCGCCAGCAGCCAAGTTCGGGGGGCCTTTAATGAAAAACTGTTTTTT
V gene: TRBV7-2; clone size: .; D gene: TRBD2; J gene: TRBJ2-7; CDR3 protein: CASSLSGLAADPYEQYF; CDR3 DNA: TGTGCCAGCAGCTTATCCGGACTAGCGGCAGACCCCTACGAGCAGTACTTC
V gene: TRBV5-8; clone size: .; D gene: TRBD2; J gene: TRBJ2-2; CDR3 protein: CASSPIAGNTGELFF; CDR3 DNA: TGTGCCAGCAGCCCGATAGCGGGGAACACCGGGGAGCTGTTTTTT
V gene: TRBV5-4; clone size: .; D gene: .; J gene: TRBJ2-3; CDR3 protein: CASSFPGLGATDTQYF; CDR3 DNA: TGTGCCAGCAGCTTCCCGGGACTCGGGGCCACAGATACGCAGTATTTT
V gene: TRBV19; clone size: .; D gene: TRBD1; J gene: TRBJ1-3; CDR3 protein: CASSIDWSDRAGNTIYF; CDR3 DNA: TGTGCCAGTAGTATAGATTGGAGCGACAGGGCCGGAAACACCATATATTTT
V gene: TRBV28; clone size: .; D gene: TRBD1; J gene: TRBJ1-4; CDR3 protein: CASSPGTGGGKLFF; CDR3 DNA: TGTGCCAGCAGTCCCGGGACAGGGGGCGGAAAACTGTTTTTT
V gene: TRBV5-4; clone size: once; D gene: TRBD2; J gene: TRBJ2-5; CDR3 protein: CASSTLAGLRETQYF; CDR3 DNA: TGTGCCAGCAGCACACTAGCGGGTCTGAGGGAGACCCAGTACTTC
V gene: TRBV28; clone size: .; D gene: TRBD1; J gene: TRBJ1-5; CDR3 protein: CASSVGGAGQPQHF; CDR3 DNA: TGTGCCAGCAGCGTAGGGGGCGCGGGGCAGCCCCAGCATTTT
V gene: TRBV7-8; clone size: .; D gene: .; J gene: TRBJ1-1; CDR3 protein: CASSLRGGTEAFF; CDR3 DNA: TGTGCCAGCAGCTTACGGGGCGGCACTGAAGCTTTCTTT
V gene: TRBV7-2; clone size: .; D gene: .; J gene: TRBJ2-3; CDR3 protein: CASSPVFAADTQYF; CDR3 DNA: TGTGCCAGCAGCCCGGTTTTTGCCGCAGATACGCAGTATTTT
V gene: TRBV5-4; clone size: .; D gene: .; J gene: TRBJ2-2; CDR3 protein: CASSPDGLVLFF; CDR3 DNA: TGTGCCAGCAGCCCGGACGGTCTCGTGCTGTTTTTT
V gene: TRBV2; clone size: .; D gene: .; J gene: TRBJ2-5; CDR3 protein: CASSGTFQETQYF; CDR3 DNA: TGTGCCAGCAGCGGGACGTTTCAAGAGACCCAGTACTTC
V gene: TRBV5-1; clone size: .; D gene: .; J gene: TRBJ2-2; CDR3 protein: CASSLAGDTGELFF; CDR3 DNA: TGCGCCAGCAGCTTGGCAGGGGACACCGGGGAGCTGTTTTTT
V gene: TRBV28; clone size: .; D gene: .; J gene: TRBJ1-5; CDR3 protein: CASSLSGGDNQPQHF; CDR3 DNA: TGTGCCAGCAGTTTATCAGGCGGAGACAATCAGCCCCAGCATTTT
V gene: TRBV7-9; clone size: .; D gene: .; J gene: TRBJ2-1; CDR3 protein: CASSSDPDTPVDEQFF; CDR3 DNA: TGTGCCAGCAGCTCCGATCCCGACACCCCGGTCGATGAGCAGTTCTTC
V gene: TRBV28; clone size: .; D gene: TRBD1; J gene: TRBJ2-5; CDR3 protein: CASSTGTEASQYF; CDR3 DNA: TGTGCCAGCAGTACCGGGACAGAGGCGAGCCAGTACTTC
V gene: TRBV6-5; clone size: .; D gene: .; J gene: TRBJ1-1; CDR3 protein: CASSYGGGDTEAFF; CDR3 DNA: TGTGCCAGCAGTTACGGCGGGGGGGACACTGAAGCTTTCTTT
V gene: TRBV2; clone size: once; D gene: .; J gene: TRBJ2-5; CDR3 protein: CASSEYPSRSQETQYF; CDR3 DNA: TGTGCCAGCAGTGAATACCCTTCCCGGTCCCAAGAGACCCAGTACTTC
V gene: TRBV7-9; clone size: .; D gene: .; J gene: TRBJ2-2; CDR3 protein: CASSPYPGQPRGTGELFF; CDR3 DNA: TGTGCCAGCAGCCCCTACCCAGGACAGCCCCGTGGCACCGGGGAGCTGTTTTTT
V gene: TRBV2; clone size: .; D gene: .; J gene: TRBJ2-7; CDR3 protein: CASRLQGTSYEQYF; CDR3 DNA: TGTGCCAGCAGGCTACAGGGTACCTCCTACGAGCAGTACTTC
V gene: TRBV19; clone size: .; D gene: TRBD1; J gene: TRBJ1-2; CDR3 protein: CASSRQGFDGYTF; CDR3 DNA: TGTGCCAGTAGTAGACAGGGTTTTGATGGCTACACCTTC
V gene: TRBV28; clone size: .; D gene: TRBD2; J gene: TRBJ2-7; CDR3 protein: CASSPPGGGPYEQYF; CDR3 DNA: TGTGCCAGCAGTCCCCCCGGGGGGGGGCCCTACGAGCAGTACTTC
V gene: TRBV28; clone size: .; D gene: .; J gene: TRBJ1-4; CDR3 protein: CASSTTGMGNEKLFF; CDR3 DNA: TGTGCCAGCAGTACAACAGGGATGGGTAATGAAAAACTGTTTTTT
V gene: TRBV19; clone size: .; D gene: TRBD2; J gene: TRBJ2-5; CDR3 protein: CASSISGVSKETQYF; CDR3 DNA: TGTGCCAGTAGTATCAGCGGGGTCAGTAAAGAGACCCAGTACTTC
V gene: TRBV6-4; clone size: .; D gene: .; J gene: TRBJ1-1; CDR3 protein: CASSPGPAVGTEAFF; CDR3 DNA: TGTGCCAGCAGCCCCGGACCTGCCGTGGGCACTGAAGCTTTCTTT
V gene: TRBV11-2; clone size: .; D gene: .; J gene: TRBJ2-5; CDR3 protein: CASSPGLQETQYF; CDR3 DNA: TGTGCCAGCAGCCCGGGACTCCAGGAGACCCAGTACTTC
V gene: TRBV6-5; clone size: .; D gene: TRBD1; J gene: TRBJ1-2; CDR3 protein: CASSKDRVGGYTF; CDR3 DNA: TGTGCCAGCAGCAAGGACAGGGTAGGCGGCTACACCTTC
V gene: TRBV15; clone size: .; D gene: TRBD1; J gene: TRBJ2-5; CDR3 protein: CATRRQGERETQYF; CDR3 DNA: TGTGCCACCCGGAGGCAGGGGGAGAGAGAGACCCAGTACTTC
V gene: TRBV28; clone size: .; D gene: TRBD2; J gene: TRBJ2-1; CDR3 protein: CASSLLGLESHNEQFF; CDR3 DNA: TGTGCCAGCAGTTTATTGGGACTAGAAAGTCACAATGAGCAGTTCTTC
V gene: TRBV5-1; clone size: .; D gene: .; J gene: TRBJ2-3; CDR3 protein: CASSSELRPVADTQYF; CDR3 DNA: TGCGCCAGCAGCTCAGAGCTCCGACCGGTAGCAGATACGCAGTATTTT
V gene: TRBV18; clone size: .; D gene: TRBD1; J gene: TRBJ2-7; CDR3 protein: CASGPGQGLYEQYF; CDR3 DNA: TGTGCCAGCGGACCGGGACAGGGTCTTTACGAGCAGTACTTC
V gene: TRBV7-3; clone size: .; D gene: .; J gene: TRBJ2-5; CDR3 protein: CASSLHGGQETQYF; CDR3 DNA: TGTGCCAGCAGCTTACACGGGGGCCAAGAGACCCAGTACTTC
V gene: TRBV5-6; clone size: .; D gene: .; J gene: TRBJ2-2; CDR3 protein: CASRPTPIGELFF; CDR3 DNA: TGTGCCAGCCGGCCTACTCCGATCGGGGAGCTGTTTTTT
V gene: TRBV2; clone size: .; D gene: .; J gene: TRBJ2-1; CDR3 protein: CASTQYNEQFF; CDR3 DNA: TGTGCCAGCACGCAGTACAATGAGCAGTTCTTC
V gene: TRBV28; clone size: .; D gene: .; J gene: TRBJ1-1; CDR3 protein: CAITVSLTNTEAFF; CDR3 DNA: TGTGCGATAACAGTTTCACTGACGAACACTGAAGCTTTCTTT
V gene: TRBV30; clone size: .; D gene: .; J gene: TRBJ2-1; CDR3 protein: CAVGPGAGTNEQFF; CDR3 DNA: TGTGCCGTGGGCCCGGGGGCGGGAACTAATGAGCAGTTCTTC
V gene: TRBV7-9; clone size: once; D gene: .; J gene: TRBJ2-1; CDR3 protein: CASSTLGAYHNEQFF; CDR3 DNA: TGTGCCAGCAGTACCCTCGGGGCCTACCACAATGAGCAGTTCTTC
V gene: TRBV19; clone size: once; D gene: TRBD1; J gene: TRBJ2-2; CDR3 protein: CASKGQGPTPNTGELFF; CDR3 DNA: TGTGCCAGTAAAGGACAGGGGCCAACCCCAAACACCGGGGAGCTGTTTTTT
V gene: TRBV18; clone size: .; D gene: .; J gene: TRBJ1-3; CDR3 protein: CASSPGGTGNTIYF; CDR3 DNA: TGTGCCAGCTCTCCCGGGGGGACTGGAAACACCATATATTTT
V gene: TRBV7-9; clone size: .; D gene: .; J gene: TRBJ1-6; CDR3 protein: CASSLGSGGSYNSPLHF; CDR3 DNA: TGTGCCAGCAGCCTCGGGTCCGGCGGCTCCTATAATTCACCCCTCCACTTT
V gene: TRBV19; clone size: .; D gene: TRBD1; J gene: TRBJ1-5; CDR3 protein: CASTRTGEDQPQHF; CDR3 DNA: TGTGCCAGTACCCGGACAGGGGAGGATCAGCCCCAGCATTTT
V gene: TRBV5-1; clone size: .; D gene: TRBD2; J gene: TRBJ2-7; CDR3 protein: CASSSPSGTTYEQYF; CDR3 DNA: TGCGCCAGCAGCTCACCTAGCGGGACTACCTACGAGCAGTACTTC
V gene: TRBV27; clone size: .; D gene: TRBD2; J gene: TRBJ2-1; CDR3 protein: CASSLKPLAGGQNNEQFF; CDR3 DNA: TGTGCCAGCAGTTTAAAACCCCTAGCGGGAGGGCAGAACAATGAGCAGTTCTTC
V gene: TRBV18; clone size: .; D gene: .; J gene: TRBJ2-1; CDR3 protein: CASSPVGREQFF; CDR3 DNA: TGTGCCAGCTCACCAGTAGGACGGGAGCAGTTCTTC
V gene: TRBV5-6; clone size: .; D gene: .; J gene: TRBJ2-1; CDR3 protein: CASSLAVGEQFF; CDR3 DNA: TGTGCCAGCAGCTTGGCCGTAGGAGAGCAGTTCTTC